The following is a T cell receptor beta chain sequence with its context. The antigen remains undetermined. The data were taken from a study of response to subunit inactivated influenza vaccine. TCRdb recomputed calls from the RT-PCR reads with MiXCR, one row per CDR3 protein. The table lists around 520,000 distinct CDR3 sequences, 25% of them singletons, with approximately 2% in the top ten. Study-level findings and limits: Seasonal influenza vaccination, on each occasion, was suggested by the authors to recruit few new T cells.

Between the trimmed V and J ends, which lost 3 bases and 0 bases, there was a span of 16 bases. CDR3 length equals 16 residues. Per germline, CDR1 SGDLS and CDR2 YYNGEE. The TCR comes from a man aged 45-60 years who received an inactivated influenza vaccine. Here the sequenced sample was CD4+ T cells sorted from PBMCs, taken around 5 days after vaccination. This chain uses TRBV9 with TRBJ2-7; D tentatively reads TRBD1 or TRBD2 (5 bases each). In nucleotides, the CDR3 is TGTGCCAGCAGCGAGAGGGACGGGATGAGCTCCTACGAGCAGTACTTC. This gives the protein CASSERDGMSSYEQYF.